Listed below are T cell receptor beta chains from one sample, sequenced in a study of human T cells and chemical hapten exposure. Using its own MiXCR run on the RACE reads, TCRdb lists one record per CDR3 protein. The sample lists some 49,000 distinct CDR3 sequences; 9.5% to 10% were seen once. The source material was whole blood, sampled in connection with sensitization to the hapten diphenylcyclopropenone (DPC). The origin of the receptors is a woman aged 25 to 39 with alopecia areata. Some clones in this sample may be carry-over from other donors' samples. Each CDR3 is given with its conserved first and last residue. Each record gives: D gene, J gene, V gene, clone size, CDR3 DNA, CDR3 protein. The D gene is left open where the match is weak. For some rows the clone size is stated as once, few or many, or as a class when expanded; others skip it.

TRBD2 | TRBJ2-1 | TRBV2 | few | TGTGCCAGCTCCGGGACTAGCGCTCACAATGAGCAGTTCTTC | CASSGTSAHNEQFF
. | TRBJ1-5 | TRBV6-5 | many | TGTGCCAGCAGTTACAACAGAGGGTCCCTCACTCCCCAGCATTTT | CASSYNRGSLTPQHF
. | TRBJ2-6 | TRBV6-2/TRBV6-3 | . | TGTGCCAGCGGAGAGTCAGGGAACTCTGGGGCCAACGTCCTGACTTTC | CASGESGNSGANVLTF
. | TRBJ1-2 | TRBV7-2 | few | TGTGCCAGCAGCTTAGGAGGGTTCGACTATGGCTACACCTTC | CASSLGGFDYGYTF
. | TRBJ2-3 | TRBV7-2 | . | TGTGCCAGCAGCTTAGCGCCTGCGGGCGCCCGTGGGGATACGCAGTATTTT | CASSLAPAGARGDTQYF
TRBD2 | TRBJ2-5 | TRBV7-2 | few | TGTGCCAGCAGCTCCACCCCCTGGACTAGCGGGTACCAAGAGACCCAGTACTTC | CASSSTPWTSGYQETQYF
. | TRBJ2-3 | TRBV2 | many | TGTGCCAGCACCCGGGACTTTAGCACAGATACGCAGTATTTT | CASTRDFSTDTQYF
. | TRBJ2-5 | TRBV9 | . | TGTGCCAGCAGCGTTCAGGGAACGACCCAAGAGACCCAGTACTTC | CASSVQGTTQETQYF
TRBD1 | TRBJ1-1 | TRBV28 | many | TGTGCCAGCAGCTCCTACAGGGGGAACACTGAAGCTTTCTTT | CASSSYRGNTEAFF
TRBD2 | TRBJ2-1 | TRBV6-2/TRBV6-3 | few | TGTGCCAGCAGGACTAGCGTAATGCAGTTCTTC | CASRTSVMQFF
. | TRBJ2-4 | TRBV2 | many | TGTGCCAGCAGTGAAGCGTATGGCAAAAACATTCAGTACTTC | CASSEAYGKNIQYF
. | TRBJ2-5 | TRBV19 | few | TGTGCCAGTGCTCCCGGACCAGATCAAGAGACCCAGTACTTC | CASAPGPDQETQYF
. | TRBJ2-1 | TRBV7-2 | many | TGTGCCAGCAGCTTAGCTGGTCTGAATGAGCAGTTCTTC | CASSLAGLNEQFF
. | TRBJ2-3 | TRBV5-1 | few | TGCGCCAGCAGGGAGGGAAGCACAGATACGCAGTATTTT | CASREGSTDTQYF
TRBD1 | TRBJ2-1 | TRBV12-5 | . | TGTGCTAGTGGTTTGAGCGACAGGGGCAATGAGCAGTTCTTC | CASGLSDRGNEQFF
TRBD1 | TRBJ2-3 | TRBV29-1 | . | TGCAGCGTTGGACGGGACAGGGGTTCCGATACGCAGTATTTT | CSVGRDRGSDTQYF
. | TRBJ1-5 | TRBV2 | few | TGTGCCAGCAGTGTTGAACGAGGCAATCAGCCCCAGCATTTT | CASSVERGNQPQHF
. | TRBJ1-5 | TRBV12-5 | many | TGTGCTAGTGGAGAGGGCAATCAGCCCCAGCATTTT | CASGEGNQPQHF
. | TRBJ2-3 | TRBV9 | few | TGTGCCAGCAGCCCCGGAGGTAGTTCCGATACGCAGTATTTT | CASSPGGSSDTQYF
. | TRBJ2-2 | TRBV7-3 | . | TGTGCCAGCAGCTTAAAACCAAACACCGGGGAGCTGTTTTTT | CASSLKPNTGELFF
TRBD2 | TRBJ2-3 | TRBV27 | few | TGTGCCAGCGCGGGGGGGCGAGGAGATACGCAGTATTTT | CASAGGRGDTQYF
TRBD1 | TRBJ2-3 | TRBV7-2 | many | TGTGCCAGCAGCCCGGACAGGGTTTTGAGCACAGATACGCAGTATTTT | CASSPDRVLSTDTQYF
TRBD1 | TRBJ2-5 | TRBV20-1 | few | TGCAGTGCTCCTCCGGGACAGGGGGCGGCCCAGTACTTC | CSAPPGQGAAQYF
TRBD2 | TRBJ2-5 | TRBV20-1 | many | TGCAGTGCTAGATTGCGGGGGGCCCCCCCAGAGACCCAGTACTTC | CSARLRGAPPETQYF
TRBD2 | TRBJ2-1 | TRBV4-3 | . | TGCGCCAGCAGCCAGACTAGCGGGTACAATGAGCAGTTCTTC | CASSQTSGYNEQFF
TRBD1 | TRBJ1-5 | TRBV7-2 | many | TGTGCCAGCAGCTCCACAGGGGGGACGGATCAGCCCCAGCATTTT | CASSSTGGTDQPQHF
. | TRBJ2-6 | TRBV29-1 | few | TGCAGCGTTGGTGAGTCTGGGGCCAACGTCCTGACTTTC | CSVGESGANVLTF
TRBD2 | TRBJ2-1 | TRBV7-2 | few | TGTGCCAGCAGCCCCGGGGGGGCCATCAATGAGCAGTTCTTC | CASSPGGAINEQFF
. | TRBJ1-5 | TRBV28 | many | TGTGCCAGCAGTTTCTCAGGGCAAGGCAATCAGCCCCAGCATTTT | CASSFSGQGNQPQHF
TRBD2 | TRBJ2-1 | TRBV5-1 | . | TGCGCCAGCAGCTTGAGCGGGGGCCCCGACAATGAGCAGTTCTTC | CASSLSGGPDNEQFF
. | TRBJ1-3 | TRBV12-3/TRBV12-4 | . | TGTGCCAGCAGTCTTCAGGCGATCTCTGGAAACACCATATATTTT | CASSLQAISGNTIYF
. | TRBJ1-5 | TRBV28 | many | TGTGCCAGCAGTTTGATTCGGACCGAGGGAAATCAGCCCCAGCATTTT | CASSLIRTEGNQPQHF
TRBD1 | TRBJ1-6 | TRBV7-2 | many | TGTGCCAGCAGGACAGGGGTTTCCTATAATTCACCCCTCCACTTT | CASRTGVSYNSPLHF
TRBD1 | TRBJ2-7 | TRBV7-2 | many | TGTGCCAGCAGCTTAGTGGCAGGGGGCTCCTACGAGCAGTACTTC | CASSLVAGGSYEQYF
. | TRBJ2-7 | TRBV3-1 | few | TGTGCCAGCAGCCAAGATCGGCAAGGCTACGAGCAGTACTTC | CASSQDRQGYEQYF
TRBD1 | TRBJ2-3 | TRBV7-2 | few | TGTGCCAGCAGCCCTACCGCCCCCGGGACAGTCACAGATACGCAGTATTTT | CASSPTAPGTVTDTQYF
. | TRBJ2-3 | TRBV14 | few | TGTGCCAGCAGCCAAGATTCGGGGCCTCAGGGGTCTAGCACAGATACGCAGTATTTT | CASSQDSGPQGSSTDTQYF
. | TRBJ2-3 | TRBV7-2 | few | TGTGCCAGCAGCTTAGGTCGGGGGCTAGATACGCAGTATTTT | CASSLGRGLDTQYF
. | TRBJ1-1 | TRBV4-1 | . | TGCGCCAGCAGCCAAGGATTCTTAACGCAGGGAGGCACTGAAGCTTTCTTT | CASSQGFLTQGGTEAFF
. | TRBJ1-1 | TRBV2 | many | TGTGCCAGCGGTCAGGGAGGGTTTACTGAAGCTTTCTTT | CASGQGGFTEAFF
TRBD1 | TRBJ2-2 | TRBV7-2 | . | TGTGCCAGCAGCCCCCTCAGGGGGACCGGGGAGCTGTTTTTT | CASSPLRGTGELFF
. | TRBJ2-7 | TRBV7-2 | few | TGTGCCAGCAGCGCAGCACTCGAGCAGTACTTC | CASSAALEQYF
. | TRBJ2-5 | TRBV10-3 | . | TGTGCCATCAGAGGTCAGGGTCCGAGGCAAGAGACCCAGTACTTC | CAIRGQGPRQETQYF
TRBD2 | TRBJ2-1 | TRBV28 | few | TGTGCCAGCAGTTTATTAGGCGGGGGGGACAATGAGCAGTTCTTC | CASSLLGGGDNEQFF
TRBD1 | TRBJ1-6 | TRBV7-2 | medium-sized | TGTGCCAGCAGCTTAGGGGACAGGGAACATTCACCCCTCCACTTT | CASSLGDREHSPLHF
. | TRBJ2-7 | TRBV24-1 | . | TGTGCCACCAGCGGAGGGAACTCCTACGAGCAGTACTTC | CATSGGNSYEQYF
. | TRBJ2-5 | TRBV5-1 | . | TGCGCCAGCAGCTTGGGGGGTCATCAAGAGACCCAGTACTTC | CASSLGGHQETQYF
TRBD2 | TRBJ2-3 | TRBV6-1 | . | TGTGCCAGCAGTGAGACTAGCAGTGATACGCAGTATTTT | CASSETSSDTQYF
. | TRBJ1-1 | TRBV3-1 | . | TGTGCCAGCAGGACGGCTGGCACTGAAGCTTTCTTT | CASRTAGTEAFF